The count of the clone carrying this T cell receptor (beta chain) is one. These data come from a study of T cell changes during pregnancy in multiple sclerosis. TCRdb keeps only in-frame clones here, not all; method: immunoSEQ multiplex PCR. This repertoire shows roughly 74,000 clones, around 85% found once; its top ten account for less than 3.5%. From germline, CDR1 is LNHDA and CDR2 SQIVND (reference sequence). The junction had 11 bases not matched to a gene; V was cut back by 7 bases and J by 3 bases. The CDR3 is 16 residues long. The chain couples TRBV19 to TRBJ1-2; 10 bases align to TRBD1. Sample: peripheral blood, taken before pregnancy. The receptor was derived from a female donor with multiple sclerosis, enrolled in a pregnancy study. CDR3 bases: TGTGCCAGTACCACCGGGACAGGGGACTTGGACTATGGCTACACCTTC. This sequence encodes CASTTGTGDLDYGYTF.